A selection of T cell receptor beta chains follows, all from one sample in a study of Graves' ophthalmopathy and Graves' hyperthyroidism. TCRdb ran MiXCR on the multiplex PCR reads and lists one entry per CDR3 protein. The sample carries 400,000 to 450,000 distinct CDR3 sequences, roughly 20% recorded once. Sample: peripheral blood. These receptors were collected from a woman aged 18-29 years with stable Graves' hyperthyroidism. Each CDR3 is given with its conserved first and last residue. The order of the fields is V gene, J gene, clone size, D gene, CDR3 protein, CDR3 DNA. D genes are given only for firm matches. Clone size is shown for a subset of rows, as once, few, many or a class of expanded clone.

>TRBV6-1|TRBJ2-3|NA|NA
CASNRREIGTDTQYF
TGTGCCAGCAATCGTCGGGAGATCGGTACAGATACGCAGTATTTT
>TRBV11-2|TRBJ1-1|many|NA
CASSPRTVTEAFF
TGTGCCAGCAGCCCCAGGACAGTCACTGAAGCTTTCTTT
>TRBV7-2|TRBJ1-2|many|TRBD1
CASIPGPGQLYGYTF
TGTGCCAGCATCCCCGGACCGGGACAGCTCTATGGCTACACCTTC
>TRBV20-1|TRBJ1-6|many|TRBD1
CSADRDRDNSPLHF
TGCAGTGCCGACCGGGACAGGGATAATTCACCCCTCCACTTT
>TRBV20-1|TRBJ1-5|many|NA
CSAHQNSNQPQHF
TGCAGTGCTCACCAGAATAGCAATCAGCCCCAGCATTTT
>TRBV5-1|TRBJ1-1|many|NA
CASSLDGGVEAFF
TGCGCCAGCAGCTTGGATGGGGGCGTTGAAGCTTTCTTT
>TRBV6-2/TRBV6-3|TRBJ1-1|many|NA
CASSYQQTNTEAFF
TGTGCCAGCAGTTATCAGCAGACGAACACTGAAGCTTTCTTT
>TRBV27|TRBJ2-2|many|NA
CASSSLGELFF
TGTGCCAGCAGTTCCCTGGGGGAGCTGTTTTTT
>TRBV16|TRBJ1-5|few|NA
CASSQSGQGNQPQHF
TGTGCCAGCAGCCAATCCGGCCAGGGCAATCAGCCCCAGCATTTT
>TRBV20-1|TRBJ1-2|many|NA
CSAAQGSGYTF
TGCAGTGCCGCCCAGGGATCAGGCTACACCTTC
>TRBV19|TRBJ1-1|NA|TRBD1
CASSETGTGNTEAFF
TGTGCCAGTAGTGAAACAGGGACAGGGAACACTGAAGCTTTCTTT
>TRBV4-3|TRBJ2-6|NA|NA
CASSQVWRGSGANVLTF
TGCGCCAGCAGCCAAGTCTGGAGGGGGTCCGGGGCCAACGTCCTGACTTTC
>TRBV19|TRBJ1-1|many|NA
CASGRKESAFF
TGTGCCTCAGGACGGAAGGAGTCAGCTTTCTTT
>TRBV12-3/TRBV12-4|TRBJ1-3|many|NA
CASSPREYSGNTIYF
TGTGCCAGCAGCCCTAGGGAATACTCTGGAAACACCATATATTTT
>TRBV5-1|TRBJ2-7|many|TRBD1
CASSPTGEVSYEQYF
TGCGCCAGCAGCCCGACAGGGGAGGTATCCTACGAGCAGTACTTC